This T cell receptor (beta chain) was sequenced during a study of blood T cell repertoires in COVID-19. The CDR3 has 18 residues. CDR1 is KGHDR and CDR2 is SFDVKD in the germline V gene. The V and J ends lost 1 base and 0 bases, in that order; junction bases with no gene match: 1. Cohorts were determined from participant-reported clinical history. Recovery meant two consecutive negative NP/OP PCR tests, professional clearance, or resolved symptoms. As handled by the study authors: Estimates of nucleated cell counts were drawn from the amplification of reference gene primers. Measured with immunoSEQ multiplex PCR; TCRdb has only the in-frame clones, and not every one. V and J calls and clone size are those listed in that table; D and trimming were worked out from the DNA. The data hold 150,000 to 200,000 clones, with 88% observed a single time.

This TCR came from a woman younger than 35 who had recovered from COVID-19. The chain employs TRBV24-1 and TRBJ2-1; the match to TRBD2 covers 14 bases. The material sequenced was PBMCs or T cells enriched from blood (not recorded which). The CDR3 protein is CATSDFGTSGSSYNEQFF. CDR3 nucleotides: TGTGCCACCAGTGATTTTGGGACTAGCGGGAGCTCCTACAATGAGCAGTTCTTC.